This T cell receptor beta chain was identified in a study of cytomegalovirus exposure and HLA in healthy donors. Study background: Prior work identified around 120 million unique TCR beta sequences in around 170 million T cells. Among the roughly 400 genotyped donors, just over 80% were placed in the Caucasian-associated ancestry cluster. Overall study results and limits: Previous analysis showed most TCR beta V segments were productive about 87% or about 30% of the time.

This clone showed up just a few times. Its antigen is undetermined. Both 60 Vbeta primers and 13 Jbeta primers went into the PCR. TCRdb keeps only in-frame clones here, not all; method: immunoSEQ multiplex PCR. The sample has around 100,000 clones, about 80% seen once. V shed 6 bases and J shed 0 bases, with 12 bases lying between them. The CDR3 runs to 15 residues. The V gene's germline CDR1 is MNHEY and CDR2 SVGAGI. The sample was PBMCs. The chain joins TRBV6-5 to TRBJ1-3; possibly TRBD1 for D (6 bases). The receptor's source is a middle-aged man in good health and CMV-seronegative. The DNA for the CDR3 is TGTGCCAGCAGGAACCAGGGGACCTCTGGAAACACCATATATTTT. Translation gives CASRNQGTSGNTIYF.